This T cell receptor (beta chain) emerged from a study of T cell changes during pregnancy in multiple sclerosis. Some clones are missing from TCRdb's copy, which holds only in-frame ones; the method was immunoSEQ multiplex PCR. This sample carries tens of thousands of clones, roughly 89% of them seen once, and the ten largest clones take about 0.6%. The CDR3 consists of 14 residues. Germline CDR1 reads LGHNA; CDR2 reads YNFKEQ. Trimming cost V 3 bases and J 3 bases, with 12 bases left between them. The sequence came from a female donor with multiple sclerosis, enrolled in a pregnancy study. This specimen was CD4+ T cells from peripheral blood mononuclear cells, taken in the first trimester of pregnancy. V and J are TRBV4-2 and TRBJ2-7; D is possibly TRBD1 (6 bases). The CDR3: CASSQGASSYEQYF. In DNA form, the CDR3 reads TGTGCCAGCAGCCAGGGGGCTTCTAGCTACGAGCAGTACTTC.